This T cell receptor (beta chain) emerged from a study of human T cells and chemical hapten exposure. Study at large: Patients, mostly women, had alopecia areata, alopecia totalis or alopecia universalis.

This clonotype was detected only a few times. Via MiXCR, TCRdb re-called the RACE reads, giving one row per CDR3 protein. The table has 150,000 to 200,000 distinct CDR3 sequences, roughly 15% seen once; the top ten hold 1.7%. Specified time point: patch test 1, 2 weeks after DPC sensitization. Noted treatment: therapeutic diphenylcyclopropenone sensitization with weekly scalp DPC. Blood was drawn before each patch test was applied. The CDR3 has 17 amino acids. This sample comprised whole blood, obtained in connection with sensitization to the hapten diphenylcyclopropenone (DPC). This receptor was identified in a woman in her twenties or thirties with alopecia areata. Some clones in this sample may be carry-over from other donors' samples. The V call is TRBV12-1, the J call TRBJ2-3; TRBD2, the table's D call, was not compared with the DNA. TRBV12-1 is deemed a pseudogene. The CDR3 DNA reads as TGTGCCAGCAGCTTGCGCGATAATAGCGGGGGCACAGATACGCAGTATTTT. Protein product: CASSLRDNSGGTDTQYF.